This TCR beta chain stems from a study of T cell clonotyping in hematopoietic cell transplantation (dated by TCRdb to the early 2020s). With regard to the full study: Recipient samples taken before transplant were collected after cytoreduction. The study collected some 150 blood samples from some 35 consecutive transplant recipients and their related donors. Patient recruitment ran from late 2015 to early 2017, and follow-up continued until late 2020 or death.

The study at large found these results: Inverse Simpson Index values from donors and from recipients before transplant predicted broader TCR repertoire diversity after transplant. After transplant, TCR diversity in recipients dropped, and pathologically expanded clonotypes climbed progressively between day 30 and day 180. Only a small fraction of recipient repertoires overlapped donor repertoires, with over 95% appearing de novo at the given depth. The sample size was limited, and because cells were not sorted, the contributions of CD4 and CD8 repertoires could not be separated.

This specimen's time point label, per the study, means: recipient sample about 28 days before transplant, after cytoreduction. Blood from recipients was drawn roughly 28 days before transplant, then again at days 30, 100 and 180 after transplant. Nuclei Lysis Solution was used to extract genomic DNA from fresh or cryopreserved unfractionated peripheral blood mononuclear cells. The immunoSEQ assay, a bias-controlled multiplex PCR with V- and J-specific primers, was used to amplify TCR beta CDR3 regions from genomic DNA. In a second PCR step, a proprietary barcode and Illumina adapter sequences were attached to the CDR3 amplicons. An Illumina MiSeq instrument was used to sequence the CDR3 libraries. The source study handled its data this way. Export and quality control were handled in immunoSEQ Analyzer 3.0, while downstream analyses relied on R Bioconductor and Immunarch. Only productive rearrangements in the normalized downsampled data set went into calculating the repertoire metrics. Clonotypes larger than 5 templates in the normalized cohort were defined as pathologically expanded. Repertoire diversity was measured with the Inverse Simpson Index. CMV-specificity analyses were carried out on the non-normalized data set to capture all clonotypes. The source is immuneACCESS, and TCRdb retained only in-frame sequences with V and J called. Part of the clones is not carried over; for the studies checked, unresolved V genes explain less than half of this, and the remainder is unexplained. D and trimming come from the DNA, and the V and J calls and clone size come from that table. Counted in this sample were about 19,000 clones; about 80% of them appeared once. Under 20% of the sample goes to the ten largest clones.

Comment on this clone: It has no known antigen specificity. The input lacks base qualities; no much larger clone sits a single base away.

Ends trimmed: V by 3 bases, J by 2 bases; bases unmatched to a gene: 6. Looking up the germline V gene yields CDR1 LGHNA and CDR2 YSLEER. The CDR3 starts with the cysteine, ends with the phenylalanine, and has 16 residues. The entry retains the CDR3 DNA only, 48 bases that are in frame from base 1. The chain was built from TRBV4-3 and TRBJ2-7; 11 middle bases align to TRBD2. The TCR originated in a man aged 55 to 69 with acute myeloid leukemia. Some clones in this sample may be carry-over from other donors' samples. The sequenced sample was peripheral blood mononuclear cells, obtained before stem cell transplant. The nucleotides are TGCGCCAGCAGCCAGGCACTAGCGGGGGATACCTACGAGCAGTACTTC. Its coded protein is CASSQALAGDTYEQYF.